Sequencing of this T cell receptor beta chain was carried out in a study of blood T cell repertoires in COVID-19 (dated by TCRdb to 2018 to 2020). Concerning the study at large: Collaborator samples came from the United States, Italy and Spain and covered acute and convalescent phases of COVID-19. The prospective study material was composed of cDNA or gDNA derived from T cells, B-cell-depleted T cells, or PBMCs. Deeply sampled blood TCRbeta repertoires from subjects exposed to, actively infected with, or recovered from COVID-19 were included in the dataset. Where HLA class I and class II types were available, the types were taken from metadata supplied by the sample provider, not from assay-based typing. A freely available public database, intended as a resource for researchers studying the immune response to SARS-CoV-2, is where the repertoires were released. The sample metadata nearly always contained a de-identified subject ID, COVID-19 status, age in years and sex. The samples were drawn from the first 160 participants of the ongoing ImmuneRACE study and from 1,254 subjects provided by 6 global collaborators.

This clone came up once. No antigen is known for it. Sequence at one end of the junction differs from germline and may be a read error. The research as a whole found: The quantity of clinical and demographic metadata differed by source and by participant and was supplied without curation.

CDR3 length: 17 amino acids, cysteine to phenylalanine. Of the read, only the CDR3 DNA is kept; its 51 bases are in frame from base 1. CDR1 and CDR2 (MGHDK, SYGVNS) derive from the germline V gene. TCRbeta CDR3 regions were amplified from genomic DNA using the immunoSEQ Assay, a bias-controlled multiplex PCR. For the original study's pipeline: Within the assay, amplification of reference gene primers was used to estimate how many nucleated cells each sample contained. To quantify the absolute abundance of each unique TCRbeta CDR3 rearrangement, sequence reads were collapsed and filtered. Productive Simpson clonality was computed per sample as the square root of Simpson's diversity index over productive rearrangements. TCRdb carries this immuneACCESS record with in-frame sequences only. Its versions omit some clonotypes, under half of them owing to an unresolved V gene in the studies checked, with the rest unexplained. V, J and clone size derive from that table, while D and trimming were established from the DNA sequence. A total of under 350,000 clones appear in this sample, around 86% of them only once. 3.5% to 4.5% of the sample belongs to the ten largest clones.

Participants in the prospective study were enrolled through a virtual design, were aged about 18 to 100 years, and lived in under 25 United States geographic areas. Cohort assignment in the prospective study relied on participant-reported clinical history from a screening survey and a study questionnaire. ImmuneRACE Cohort 3 recovered participants were defined by two consecutive negative NP/OP PCR tests, healthcare professional clearance, or symptom resolution. In the prospective study, mobile phlebotomists collected whole blood, serum and a nasopharyngeal or oropharyngeal swab from each participant. Additional blood draws and questionnaires over an approximately two-month period could optionally be provided by prospective study participants. Before DNA extraction, prospective study blood samples were shipped either frozen or at room temperature.

The receptor was derived from a man aged 30 to 45 who had recovered from COVID-19. The chain employs TRBV25-1 and TRBJ2-7; the D segment could be TRBD2, given 7 matching bases. The sequenced material came from PBMCs or T cells enriched from blood (not recorded which). The nucleotide sequence is given as TGTGCCAGCAGTCAATATCTCGGGGGGCAGAGCTCCTACGAGCAGTACTTC. This encodes CASSQYLGGQSSYEQYF.